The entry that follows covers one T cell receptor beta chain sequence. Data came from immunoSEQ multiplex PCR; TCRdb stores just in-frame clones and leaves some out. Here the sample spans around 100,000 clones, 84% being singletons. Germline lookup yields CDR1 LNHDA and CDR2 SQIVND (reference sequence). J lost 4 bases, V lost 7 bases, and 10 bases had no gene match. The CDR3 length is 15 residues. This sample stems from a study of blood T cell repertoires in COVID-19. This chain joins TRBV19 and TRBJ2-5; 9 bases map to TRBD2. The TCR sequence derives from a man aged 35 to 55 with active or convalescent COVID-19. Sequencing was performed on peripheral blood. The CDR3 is CASNPAGGRRETQYF. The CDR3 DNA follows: TGTGCCAGTAACCCAGCGGGGGGCCGGAGAGAGACCCAGTACTTC.